This T cell receptor (beta chain) was obtained from a study of radiotherapy plus CTLA-4 blockade in lung cancer. Generated by immunoSEQ multiplex PCR, the TCRdb table keeps only in-frame clones and is missing some. The sample has about 62,000 clones, 76% seen once. In the case of this clone: Its matching antigen is unknown.

People whose metastatic non-small-cell lung cancer was chemo-refractory got focal radiation along with CTLA-4 blockade by ipilimumab. The study's findings and limits: Blood TCR clones of tumor origin expanded after radiotherapy plus ipilimumab. Alongside interferon-beta, early blood T cell clone dynamics were reportedly the best predictor of response.

This material consisted of peripheral blood, taken from a patient treated with radiotherapy plus ipilimumab. The receptor comes from a human donor with non-small cell lung cancer who had a complete response to radiotherapy plus ipilimumab.

CDR3 loop: CASSTYRGTTEAFF. CDR3 coding DNA: TGTGCCAGCAGCACCTACAGGGGAACGACTGAAGCTTTCTTT. The chain links TRBV7-2 to TRBJ1-1, with 7 bases aligning to TRBD1. The ends lost 5 bases at V and 5 bases at J; junction bases unmatched: 8. CDR3 length equals 14 residues. Looked up from germline, CDR1 is SGHTA and CDR2 is FQGNSA.